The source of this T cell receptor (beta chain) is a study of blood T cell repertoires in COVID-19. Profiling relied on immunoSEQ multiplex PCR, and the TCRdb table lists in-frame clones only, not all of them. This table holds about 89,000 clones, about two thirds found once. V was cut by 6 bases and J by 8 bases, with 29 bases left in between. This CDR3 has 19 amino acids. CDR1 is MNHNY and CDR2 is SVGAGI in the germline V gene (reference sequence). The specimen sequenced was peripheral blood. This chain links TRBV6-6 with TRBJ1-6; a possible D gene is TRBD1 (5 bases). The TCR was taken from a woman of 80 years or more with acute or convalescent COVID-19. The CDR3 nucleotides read TGTGCCAGCAGCCGACAAGGCCTGCACCGCATAGGAGGGGATTCACCCCTCCACTTT. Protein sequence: CASSRQGLHRIGGDSPLHF.